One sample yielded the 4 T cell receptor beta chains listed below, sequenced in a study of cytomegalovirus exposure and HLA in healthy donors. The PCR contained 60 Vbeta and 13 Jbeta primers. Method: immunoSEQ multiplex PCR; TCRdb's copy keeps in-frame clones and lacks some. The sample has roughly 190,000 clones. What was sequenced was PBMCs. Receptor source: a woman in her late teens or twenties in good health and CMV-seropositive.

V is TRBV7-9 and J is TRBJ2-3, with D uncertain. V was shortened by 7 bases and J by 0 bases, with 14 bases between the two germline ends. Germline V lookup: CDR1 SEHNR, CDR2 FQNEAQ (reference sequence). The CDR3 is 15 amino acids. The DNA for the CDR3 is TGTGCCAGCATCCTCGCGAGGCGGAGCACAGATACGCAGTATTTT. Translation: CASILARRSTDTQYF.

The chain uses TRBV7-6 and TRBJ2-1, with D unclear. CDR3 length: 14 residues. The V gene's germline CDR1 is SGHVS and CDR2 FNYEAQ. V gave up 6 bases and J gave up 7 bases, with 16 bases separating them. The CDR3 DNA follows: TGTGCCAGCAGTCGAGAATACCTCCGGAATGAGCAGTTCTTC. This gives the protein CASSREYLRNEQFF.

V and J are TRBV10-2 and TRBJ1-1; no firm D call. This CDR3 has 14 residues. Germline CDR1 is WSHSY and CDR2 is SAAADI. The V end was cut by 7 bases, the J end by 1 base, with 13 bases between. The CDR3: CASTPGASNTEAFF. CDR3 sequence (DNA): TGCGCCAGCACCCCGGGAGCGTCGAACACTGAAGCTTTCTTT.

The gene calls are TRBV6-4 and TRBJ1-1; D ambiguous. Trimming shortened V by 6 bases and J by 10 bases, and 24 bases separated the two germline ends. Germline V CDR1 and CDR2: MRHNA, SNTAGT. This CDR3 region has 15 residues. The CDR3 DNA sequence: TGTGCCAGCAGCTATATCCCTGGGCGCCCGGGAGCAGCTTTCTTT. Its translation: CASSYIPGRPGAAFF.